The T cell receptor beta chain described here comes from a study of CD8 T cells in Susac syndrome. Random hexamers were used to reverse transcribe the RNA input (about 0.45 to 1 ug). Amplification of TCR beta CDR3 used immunoSEQ multiplex PCR across 54 Vbeta and 13 Jbeta. TCRdb itself ran the immunoSEQ multiplex PCR reads through MiXCR, one entry per CDR3 protein. Seen here are around 170,000 distinct CDR3 sequences, under 97% observed once, and the top ten hold 0.098%. Germline V CDR1 and CDR2: KGHSH, LQKENI. This CDR3 has 16 residues. Trimming at V came to 1 base and at J to 0 bases, leaving 0 bases not matched to a gene. There are a few counts of this clonotype.

Sample: CD4+ T cells from PBMCs. This receptor was identified in a human donor with Susac syndrome. V usage is TRBV18 and J usage is TRBJ2-6, with TRBD2 matching 7 bases. The CDR3 bases are TGTGCCAGCTCACCACGCGGGGGCTCTGGGGCCAACGTCCTGACTTTC. It yields the protein CASSPRGGSGANVLTF.